Here is one T cell receptor beta chain with its context. Its antigen is as yet unknown. This sample is drawn from a study of cytomegalovirus exposure and HLA in healthy donors. Germline CDR1 SGHRS, CDR2 YFSETQ. The V gene lost 0 bases and the J gene lost 7 bases, with 10 bases spanning the gap. This CDR3 has 14 residues. Study conclusions and caveats: The presence/absence work took it that sequencing depth was about the same across donors. For most TCR sequences rarity was the rule, although some public TCRs occurred in many donors.

The primer mix had 60 Vbeta and 13 Jbeta primers. Profiled with immunoSEQ multiplex PCR; TCRdb holds only in-frame clones, not every one. The table lists hundreds of thousands of clones, over 60% of them singletons, with 1.8% in the top ten. The sequence derives from a male donor in good health and CMV-seronegative. The chain uses TRBV5-1 and TRBJ1-4; D may be TRBD1 (6 bases). The sequenced sample consisted of PBMCs. The CDR3 coding sequence is TGCGCCAGCAGCTTGGAGGGGGGGAGTGAAAAACTGTTTTTT. Residues: CASSLEGGSEKLFF.